This T cell receptor (beta chain) comes out of a study of spatial heterogeneity in lung cancer. Study conclusions and caveats: Blood contained ubiquitous expanded tumor TCRs more at resection than at follow-up.

The study tagged each TCR cDNA molecule with a unique molecular identifier. TCRdb called the 5' RACE reads again in MiXCR, with one record for every CDR3 protein. There are about 95,000 distinct CDR3 sequences in the sample; roughly 10% occur only once, and 6.5% to 8.5% lies in the top ten. To note about this clonotype: As yet, its antigen is unknown.

Time point: sample taken at primary tumor resection. Whole RNA was taken from tumor, nontumor lung or frozen PBMC; it was then sequenced unsorted. The donors, about 74 patients with untreated early-stage non-small cell lung cancer, provided the samples. Here the sequenced sample was PBMCs, taken at surgery. The source is a male donor with early-stage non-small cell lung cancer.

DNA for the CDR3: TGTGCCAGCAGCTTAGACCCTACAGGGAAAGCGCAGTATTTT. Translated: CASSLDPTGKAQYF. V gene TRBV11-3 combines with J gene TRBJ2-3; a weak D match, TRBD1 (6 bases). The germline V and J ends were trimmed by 0 bases and 10 bases, with 14 bases remaining between them. The germline gives CDR1 SGHNT, CDR2 YENEEA. The CDR3 is 14 amino acids.